The 9 T cell receptor beta chains below all came from one sample that was sequenced in a study of cytomegalovirus exposure and HLA in healthy donors. 60 Vbeta and 13 Jbeta primers were used in PCR. Clones were read by immunoSEQ multiplex PCR, and TCRdb kept only the in-frame ones, dropping some. The profile shows 100,000 to 150,000 clones, roughly 85% of them singletons. The source material was PBMCs. These TCRs come from a boy aged 5-17 years in good health and CMV-seronegative.

The chain uses TRBV2 and TRBJ1-2; D gene unclear. Between the trimmed V and J ends, which lost 5 bases and 4 bases, there was a span of 8 bases. Germline V CDR1 and CDR2: SNHLY, FYNNEI. The CDR3 sequence is 12 residues long. The CDR3 spells CASSQEGYGYTF. DNA for the CDR3: TGTGCCAGCAGTCAGGAGGGCTATGGCTACACCTTC.

The J gene is TRBJ1-4, the V gene TRBV6-5; D possibly corresponds to TRBD1 (5 bases). CDR1 and CDR2 (germline): MNHEY, SVGAGI. CDR3 length: 15 residues. The V end lost 0 bases, the J end lost 4 bases, and 9 bases lay between the germline ends. The CDR3 sequence: CASSYSAGHNEKLFF. The DNA of the CDR3 is TGTGCCAGCAGTTACTCCGCAGGGCATAATGAAAAACTGTTTTTT.

This sequence joins TRBV29-1 and TRBJ2-1; 14 bases agree with TRBD2. Germline V gene data show CDR1 as SQVTM and CDR2 as ANQGSEA. This CDR3 spans 14 amino acids. Trimming cost V 6 bases and J 3 bases; bases outside gene matches: 1. This CDR3 reads CSVGTSGSYNEQFF. In DNA, the CDR3 is TGCAGCGTGGGGACTAGCGGGAGCTACAATGAGCAGTTCTTC.

This clone was detected only a few times. The gene calls are TRBV4-2 and TRBJ1-1; no clear D. Trimming cost V 7 bases and J 3 bases, with 15 bases left between them. This CDR3 has 14 residues. CDR1 and CDR2 (germline): LGHNA, YNFKEQ. CDR3 coding DNA: TGTGCCAGCACCCCATACCGGCGGGACACTGAAGCTTTCTTT. Its protein product is CASTPYRRDTEAFF.

The rearrangement links TRBV6-6 to TRBJ2-2; 7 bases are shared with TRBD2. The germline gives CDR1 MNHNY, CDR2 SVGAGI (reference sequence). This CDR3 is 16 amino acids long. Trimming removed 6 bases from V and 1 base from J; junction bases left unmatched: 8. The CDR3: CASSIAGGGNTGELFF. The CDR3, as DNA: TGTGCCAGCAGCATCGCTGGCGGGGGGAACACCGGGGAGCTGTTTTTT.

V usage is TRBV6-5 and J usage is TRBJ2-3, with 7 bases matching TRBD1. The germline V gene has CDR1 MNHEY and CDR2 SVGAGI. The CDR3 runs 14 residues. J gave up 7 bases and V 0 bases, and 4 bases lay outside the gene matches. CDR3 amino acids: CASSYSTGANTQYF. The CDR3 nucleotides are TGTGCCAGCAGTTACTCTACAGGGGCGAATACGCAGTATTTT.

The V call is TRBV27, the J call TRBJ2-7; D gene uncertain. V was cut by 1 base and J by 4 bases, with 14 bases left in between. The CDR3 is made up of 15 amino acids. Germline assignment: CDR1 MNHEY and CDR2 SMNVEV (reference sequence). The CDR3 here is CASSLYSARSYEQYF. The CDR3 DNA follows: TGTGCCAGCAGTTTATACTCCGCCCGGTCGTACGAGCAGTACTTC.

This chain joins TRBV30 and TRBJ1-1, with a possible D match to TRBD1 (6 bases). The CDR3 sequence is 13 residues long. V lost 2 bases, J lost 7 bases, and 14 bases lay in between. Germline assignment: CDR1 GTSNPN and CDR2 SVGIG (reference sequence). The CDR3, as DNA: TGTGCCTGGAGTCGTACAGGGTTGGGTGAAGCTTTCTTT. This encodes CAWSRTGLGEAFF.

The rearrangement uses TRBV11-3 and TRBJ2-5; D might be TRBD2 (5 bases). The germline V gene encodes CDR1 SGHNT and CDR2 YENEEA. The CDR3 covers 16 residues. Deletions cut 4 bases from V and 0 bases from J, with 15 bases between. Here the CDR3 reads CASSSSPWRDQETQYF. CDR3 sequence (DNA): TGTGCCAGCAGCTCCTCCCCCTGGCGGGACCAAGAGACCCAGTACTTC.